Listed here are 11 T cell receptor beta chains from one sample, sequenced in a study of blood T cell repertoires in COVID-19. Sequencing used immunoSEQ multiplex PCR; TCRdb keeps in-frame clones, though not all of them. This sample yields 200,000 to 300,000 clones, of which more than 80% are seen a single time; 6.5% to 9.5% belongs to the top ten. Specimen: peripheral blood. Receptor source: a woman aged 80 or over with COVID-19, enrolled during active disease.

In DNA, the CDR3 is TGTGCCAGTCTAAACCCCGGGTCCTACGAGCAGTACTTC. This sequence encodes CASLNPGSYEQYF. The chain couples TRBV28 to TRBJ2-7; no reliable D call. Germline CDR1 is MDHEN and CDR2 is SYDVKM. This CDR3 has 13 residues. The V end lost 9 bases, the J end lost 1 base, and 13 bases lay between the germline ends.

As to this clone: The sample carries other DNA sequences with the same CDR3. The chain uses TRBV30 and TRBJ1-6, with 9 bases that match TRBD1. J gave up 8 bases and V 1 base, and 0 bases lay outside the gene matches. Germline lookup yields CDR1 GTSNPN and CDR2 SVGIG (reference sequence). CDR3 length: 13 amino acids. The CDR3 loop reads CAWSGQGDSPLHF. CDR3 nucleotide sequence: TGTGCCTGGAGTGGACAGGGGGATTCACCCCTCCACTTT.

The chain combines TRBV7-9 with TRBJ2-5; D may be TRBD1 (5 bases). Germline V lookup: CDR1 SEHNR, CDR2 FQNEAQ (reference sequence). The CDR3 contains 15 residues. V was shortened by 1 base and J by 2 bases, with 11 bases between the two germline ends. As DNA, the CDR3 is TGTGCCAGCAGCTTAGGAGACAGATTGCAAGAGACCCAGTACTTC. Translated: CASSLGDRLQETQYF. Complete variable domain (other parts from reference TRBV7-9 and TRBJ2-5): DTGVSQNPRHKITKRGQNVTFRCDPISEHNRLYWYRQTLGQGPEFLTYFQNEAQLEKSRLLSDRFSAERPKGSFSTLEIQRTEQGDSAMYLCASSLGDRLQETQYFGPGTRLLVL.

The chain joins TRBV28 to TRBJ1-6, with D possibly matching TRBD1 (6 bases). CDR3 length: 14 amino acids. Trimming took off 6 bases at V and 3 bases at J, with 9 bases between the two ends. Germline assignment: CDR1 MDHEN and CDR2 SYDVKM. Here the CDR3 reads CASSPRGYNSPLHF. As DNA, the CDR3 is TGTGCCAGCAGCCCCAGGGGCTATAATTCACCCCTCCACTTT.

This chain links TRBV5-6 with TRBJ2-7, with TRBD1 as a possible D gene (6 bases). The CDR3 consists of 15 residues. From germline, CDR1 is SGHDT and CDR2 YYEEEE. V lost 5 bases and J 3 bases, leaving 18 bases between the germline ends. DNA for the CDR3: TGTGCCAGCAGTACTAACAGGGCTCACCTCTACGAGCAGTACTTC. This sequence encodes CASSTNRAHLYEQYF.

This chain joins TRBV28 and TRBJ1-2, with a tentative D call TRBD1 (6 bases). The ends were cut back, 0 bases at V and 6 bases at J, with 11 bases in the middle. CDR1 is MDHEN and CDR2 is SYDVKM in the germline V gene. The CDR3 consists of 14 residues. The CDR3 region has the DNA TGTGCCAGCAGTTTATGGGGGGCGCAAAATGGCTACACCTTC. Its translation: CASSLWGAQNGYTF.

The chain employs TRBV18 and TRBJ1-2; 8 bases are a match to TRBD1. Germline lookup yields CDR1 KGHSH and CDR2 LQKENI. The CDR3 is made up of 15 amino acids. Losses at the gene ends were 3 bases for V and 5 bases for J; bases not matched to a gene: 8. This CDR3 reads CASSPLTGEGYGYTF. The DNA for the CDR3 is TGTGCCAGCTCACCCCTGACAGGGGAGGGATATGGCTACACCTTC.

This clone was found once. The rearrangement links TRBV5-1 to TRBJ2-2; possibly TRBD1 for D (5 bases). The CDR3 extends over 15 amino acids. CDR1 is SGHRS and CDR2 is YFSETQ in the germline V gene. Deletions cut 3 bases from V and 1 base from J, with 10 bases between. For the CDR3, the DNA is TGCGCCAGCAGCTCCCAGGGCGGGAACACCGGGGAGCTGTTTTTT. This codes for CASSSQGGNTGELFF.

This clone came up a few times. This rearrangement joins TRBV7-2 to TRBJ2-3; TRBD2 might be the D (5 bases). Germline CDR1 and CDR2: SGHTA and FQGNSA. The V end lost 3 bases, the J end lost 3 bases, and 19 bases lay between the germline ends. This CDR3 is built from 17 residues. The CDR3 sequence is CASSFRAGYRRTDTQYF. The CDR3 nucleotides are TGTGCCAGCAGCTTTCGCGCGGGCTACAGACGGACAGATACGCAGTATTTT.

The genes are TRBV5-1 and TRBJ1-2; D remains ambiguous. Germline values: CDR1 SGHRS, CDR2 YFSETQ. This CDR3 is 14 amino acids long. The V end was cut by 4 bases, the J end by 2 bases, with 12 bases between. CDR3 sequence (DNA): TGCGCCAGCAGCCCCGGAAGAGGAAACTATGGCTACACCTTC. This translates into CASSPGRGNYGYTF.

The chain is built from TRBV7-3 and TRBJ2-2; 7 bases are a match to TRBD1. The junction had 11 bases not matched to a gene; V was cut back by 8 bases and J by 5 bases. Germline loops: CDR1 SGHTA, CDR2 FQGTGA. This CDR3 has 15 amino acids. The CDR3 DNA is TGTGCCAGCGGTCTACAGGGGAGAGGAACCGGGGAGCTGTTTTTT. It is translated as CASGLQGRGTGELFF.